This T cell receptor beta chain was sequenced for a study of blood T cell repertoires in COVID-19 (dated by TCRdb to the early 2020s). Looking at the study overall: Samples from collaborators originated in the United States, Italy and Spain and spanned both the acute and convalescent phases of COVID-19. The material from the prospective study consisted of cDNA or gDNA derived from T cells, B-cell-depleted T cells, or PBMCs. Subjects who had been exposed to COVID-19, were actively infected with it, or had recovered from it provided the deeply sampled blood TCRbeta repertoires that made up the dataset. The repertoires were made available in a free public database intended to serve as a resource for research on the immune response to SARS-CoV-2. Samples were obtained from the ongoing ImmuneRACE study (first 160 participants) and from 1,000 to 1,500 subjects provided by 6 global collaborators. Nearly every sample came with metadata listing a de-identified subject ID, COVID-19 status, age in years and sex. HLA class I and class II types, where available, came from metadata supplied by the sample provider rather than from assay-based typing.

TCRbeta CDR3 regions were amplified from genomic DNA using the immunoSEQ Assay, a bias-controlled multiplex PCR. As for the original processing: The number of nucleated cells in each sample was estimated from the amplification of reference gene primers within the assay. To quantify the absolute abundance of each unique TCRbeta CDR3 rearrangement, sequence reads were collapsed and filtered. For each sample, productive Simpson clonality was calculated as the square root of Simpson's diversity index across productive rearrangements. Here the immuneACCESS table is served through TCRdb, limited to in-frame sequences with V and J called. Missing clones are a known gap in these copies; in checked studies unresolved V genes cover under half, and the rest lacks a known reason. That table is the source of V, J and clone size, and D and trimming were worked out from the DNA. This sample lists about 400,000 clones; roughly 90% were detected once. The top ten clonotypes cover around 4.4% of the sample.

Results and caveats for the whole study, not just this receptor: The amount of clinical and demographic metadata varied by source and participant and was provided uncurated.

The collaborating institutions used their own protocols to collect whole blood in K2EDTA tubes. For TCRbeta analysis, collaborators shipped samples in one of three forms: frozen whole blood, isolated PBMCs, or DNA extracted from either of those sample types. The germline V gene (reference sequence) gives CDR1 as LNHDA and CDR2 as SQIVND. The CDR3 numbers 15 residues from cysteine through phenylalanine. CDR3 DNA only is kept here, 45 bases in frame from base 1. Ends trimmed: V by 5 bases, J by 4 bases; bases unmatched to a gene: 5. With respect to this clone: The antigen this receptor binds is unknown. Per-base quality was not reported, and no clone a single base away is much larger than it.

The sequence was collected from a woman in her twenties or thirties with acute or convalescent COVID-19. The sequenced material came from peripheral blood. The rearranged chain carries TRBV19 and TRBJ2-7, with 13 bases in between that match TRBD2. CDR3 protein: CASSPRLAGGYEQYF. In nucleotide form, the sequence is TGTGCCAGTAGTCCTCGACTAGCGGGGGGTTACGAGCAGTACTTC. With the portions outside the CDR3 filled from the reference TRBV19 and TRBJ2-7 genes, the complete variable region becomes DGGITQSPKYLFRKEGQNVTLSCEQNLNHDAMYWYRQDPGQGLRLIYYSQIVNDFQKGDIAEGYSVSREKKESFPLTVTSAQKNPTAFYLCASSPRLAGGYEQYFGPGTRLTVT.